These 24 T cell receptor beta chains came from one sample sequenced in a study of T cells after yellow fever vaccination. TCRdb re-called the 5' RACE reads with MiXCR, one entry per CDR3 protein. The sample contains some 350,000 distinct CDR3 sequences, approximately 3.9% of which appear only once. Sequencing was performed on PBMCs, taken 5 days after the yellow fever booster vaccination. Receptors were obtained from a man between 18 and 35 years old who received the YFV17D yellow fever vaccine.

V usage is TRBV10-3 and J usage is TRBJ1-2, with TRBD1 as a possible D gene (5 bases). V shed 10 bases and J shed 8 bases, with 23 bases lying between them. The germline V gene encodes CDR1 ENHRY and CDR2 SYGVKD. The CDR3 is 14 amino acids. DNA for the CDR3: TGTGCCACTGGCGAGGGGATAAGGATCGTAGGCTACACCTTC. This translates into CATGEGIRIVGYTF.

The chain joins TRBV29-1 to TRBJ2-1, with D possibly matching TRBD2 (7 bases). CDR3 length: 14 residues. Germline V gene data show CDR1 as SQVTM and CDR2 as ANQGSEA. Deletions cut 6 bases from V and 4 bases from J, with 16 bases between. The CDR3 sequence is CSVGGRRVYNEQFF. CDR3 DNA sequence: TGCAGCGTGGGGGGGCGGCGAGTTTACAATGAGCAGTTCTTC.

This clonotype showed up many times. The gene calls are TRBV7-3 and TRBJ2-2; D uncertain. This CDR3 is 12 amino acids long. Germline-derived CDR1 and CDR2 are SGHTA and FQGTGA. With 1 base removed from V and 6 bases from J, the gap between germline ends came to 3 bases. The CDR3 region has the DNA TGTGCCAGCAGCTTAAGGGCCGGGGAGCTGTTTTTT. This gives the protein CASSLRAGELFF.

The chain combines TRBV4-3 with TRBJ2-3; maybe TRBD2 (7 bases). The V gene's germline CDR1 is LGHNA and CDR2 YSLEER. Trimming removed 4 bases from V and 5 bases from J, with 19 bases in between. This CDR3 contains 16 residues. In DNA form, the CDR3 reads TGCGCCAGCAGCCGGGGAGGGGGGGGCCTTCGAGATACGCAGTATTTT. This encodes CASSRGGGGLRDTQYF.

This clonotype was picked up a small number of times. The J gene is TRBJ1-2, the V gene TRBV19, with a tentative D call TRBD1 (6 bases). The CDR3 is 15 residues long. V lost 7 bases, J lost 0 bases, and 15 bases lay in between. CDR1 is LNHDA, CDR2 SQIVND, per germline (reference sequence). The CDR3 loop reads CASTQGRGSNYGYTF. In DNA form, the CDR3 reads TGTGCCAGTACCCAGGGGCGCGGATCTAACTATGGCTACACCTTC.

The chain employs TRBV12-3 or TRBV12-4 and TRBJ1-3; no reliable D call. V was trimmed by 3 bases and J by 3 bases, leaving 6 bases between them. The CDR3 length is 13 residues. This chain's CDR3 is CASSLTDGNTIYF. In DNA form, the CDR3 reads TGTGCCAGCAGTTTGACGGATGGAAACACCATATATTTT.

This clonotype has a handful of counts. The J gene is TRBJ1-1, the V gene TRBV12-3 or TRBV12-4, with 7 bases matching TRBD1. The CDR3 has 19 residues. Trimming removed 5 bases from V and 0 bases from J; junction bases left unmatched: 18. The CDR3 here is CASSPPPRDSGGLNTEAFF. The CDR3 DNA sequence: TGTGCCAGCAGTCCCCCCCCCCGGGACAGTGGGGGCCTGAACACTGAAGCTTTCTTT.

This clonotype was seen ten or more times. This chain joins TRBV3-1 and TRBJ2-2; D gene unclear. CDR3 size: 13 residues. The germline CDR1 and CDR2 sequences are LGHDT and YNNKEL (reference sequence). Trimming removed 7 bases at V and 1 base at J, with 7 bases between. CDR3 region: CASNLQNTGELFF. DNA for the CDR3: TGTGCCAGCAATTTACAGAACACCGGGGAGCTGTTTTTT. The complete variable domain, with remaining parts taken from reference TRBV3-1 and TRBJ2-2, reads DTAVSQTPKYLVTQMGNDKSIKCEQNLGHDTMYWYKQDSKKFLKIMFSYNNKELIINETVPNRFSPKSPDKAHLNLHINSLELGDSAVYFCASNLQNTGELFFGEGSRLTVL.

This clonotype was found many times. The chain joins TRBV7-2 to TRBJ2-4; possible D gene TRBD2, 6 bases. The CDR3 totals 13 residues. CDR1 and CDR2 from the germline V gene are SGHTA and FQGNSA. V shed 1 base and J shed 5 bases, with 6 bases lying between them. CDR3 in DNA: TGTGCCAGCAGCTTAGGGGGGGAAAACATTCAGTACTTC. Translation gives CASSLGGENIQYF.

This chain uses TRBV11-2 with TRBJ1-6; 7 nucleotides line up with TRBD1. V shed 10 bases, J shed 7 bases, and the junction held 10 bases outside the gene matches. Germline CDR1 reads SGHAT; CDR2 reads FQNNGV. The CDR3 length is 14 residues. CDR3 coding DNA: TGTGCCACCAACACAGGGGTTAGCAATTCACCCCTCCACTTT. Protein product: CATNTGVSNSPLHF.

This clonotype was seen more than once but under ten times. CDR3 bases: TGTGCCAGCACCAAAGGGACAGGACCCACTGAAGCTTTCTTT. Its protein is CASTKGTGPTEAFF. The chain uses TRBV9 and TRBJ1-1; 8 nucleotides match TRBD1. Unmatched junction bases numbered 8, after V lost 6 bases and J lost 4 bases. CDR3 length equals 14 residues. Germline values: CDR1 SGDLS, CDR2 YYNGEE. The full variable domain, rest sourced from reference TRBV9 and TRBJ1-1, is DSGVTQTPKHLITATGQRVTLRCSPRSGDLSVYWYQQSLDQGLQFLIQYYNGEERAKGNILERFSAQQFPDLHSELNLSSLELGDSALYFCASTKGTGPTEAFFGQGTRLTVV.

This clonotype was found a few times. The chain recombines TRBV15 with TRBJ2-7; D unclear. In germline, CDR1 is LNHNV, CDR2 YYDKDF (reference sequence). The CDR3 covers 15 residues. Deletions cut 0 bases from V and 3 bases from J, with 12 bases between. The CDR3 nucleotides read TGTGCCACCAGCAGAGATTACGGAGCCTTCTACGAGCAGTACTTC. Its protein product is CATSRDYGAFYEQYF.

This chain uses TRBV6-2 or TRBV6-3 with TRBJ2-7; 9 nucleotides match TRBD1. Germline CDR1 MNHEY, CDR2 SVGEGT. This CDR3 is 15 amino acids long. The ends lost 5 bases at V and 2 bases at J; junction bases unmatched: 7. The CDR3 protein is CASSSYGTGTYEQYF. CDR3 DNA: TGTGCCAGCAGTAGCTACGGGACAGGGACCTACGAGCAGTACTTC.

This clonotype turned up a few times. This chain uses TRBV24-1 with TRBJ2-1; 10 bases match TRBD2. V shed 4 bases and J 2 bases; nucleotides not matched to a gene: 4. From germline, CDR1 is KGHDR and CDR2 SFDVKD. The CDR3 length is 16 residues. Here the CDR3 DNA reads TGTGCCACCAGTGAGTCTAGCGGGGGCCCCTACAATGAGCAGTTCTTC. It specifies CATSESSGGPYNEQFF.

The chain uses TRBV2 and TRBJ2-2; 7 bases fit TRBD1. V lost 6 bases and J lost 8; bases outside the gene matches: 6. The CDR3 consists of 13 residues. Germline CDR1 reads SNHLY; CDR2 reads FYNNEI. DNA of the CDR3: TGTGCCAGCAGGATAACAGGGGTGGGGGAGCTGTTTTTT. It yields the protein CASRITGVGELFF.

The chain links TRBV20-1 to TRBJ2-1; D unresolved. Germline loops: CDR1 DFQATT, CDR2 SNEGSKA (reference sequence). The germline V and J ends were trimmed by 0 bases and 5 bases, with 8 bases remaining between them. CDR3 length equals 13 residues. The CDR3 spells CSARDRQDNEQFF. CDR3 nucleotide sequence: TGCAGTGCTAGAGATCGGCAGGACAATGAGCAGTTCTTC.

This chain joins TRBV2 and TRBJ1-1; D unclear. Germline CDR1 SNHLY, CDR2 FYNNEI. V shed 4 bases and J shed 1 base, with 10 bases lying between them. CDR3 size: 14 residues. CDR3 bases: TGTGCCAGCAGTGTCTCCGTTTGGAACACTGAAGCTTTCTTT. Translating gives CASSVSVWNTEAFF. Full variable domain (outside the CDR3, taken from reference TRBV2 and TRBJ1-1): EPEVTQTPSHQVTQMGQEVILRCVPISNHLYFYWYRQILGQKVEFLVSFYNNEISEKSEIFDDQFSVERPDGSNFTLKIRSTKLEDSAMYFCASSVSVWNTEAFFGQGTRLTVV.

This clonotype came up a few times. This sequence joins TRBV7-2 and TRBJ2-5; no clear D gene. This CDR3 comprises 16 residues. V was trimmed by 3 bases and J by 3 bases, leaving 17 bases between them. Germline V gives CDR1 SGHTA, CDR2 FQGNSA. The CDR3 DNA reads TGTGCCAGCAGCTTTGACACACTGGCCCTAGAAGAGACCCAGTACTTC. Its protein is CASSFDTLALEETQYF.

This clonotype came up many times. V and J are TRBV11-2 and TRBJ2-3; TRBD2 matches 10 bases. Germline values: CDR1 SGHAT, CDR2 FQNNGV. The junction had 10 bases not matched to a gene; V was cut back by 5 bases and J by 5 bases. The CDR3 runs 16 residues. The CDR3 reads CASSPRERGGGDTQYF. The CDR3 DNA is TGTGCCAGCAGCCCCAGAGAGCGGGGGGGCGGAGATACGCAGTATTTT. Full variable domain (missing parts from reference TRBV11-2 and TRBJ2-3): EAGVAQSPRYKIIEKRQSVAFWCNPISGHATLYWYQQILGQGPKLLIQFQNNGVVDDSQLPKDRFSAERLKGVDSTLKIQPAKLEDSAVYLCASSPRERGGGDTQYFGPGTRLTVL.

This clonotype was counted between two and nine times. The V and J genes are TRBV9 and TRBJ2-3; D could derive from TRBD1 or TRBD2 (5 bases each). In germline, CDR1 is SGDLS, CDR2 YYNGEE. Trimming stripped 1 base from V and 1 base from J, with 10 bases between. There are 15 residues in the CDR3. The CDR3 DNA sequence: TGTGCCAGCAGCGTACCCGGGACCGGCACAGATACGCAGTATTTT. Its translation: CASSVPGTGTDTQYF.

This clonotype showed up just a few times. V gene TRBV27 combines with J gene TRBJ2-4; no clear D gene. V was trimmed by 3 bases and J by 6 bases, leaving 12 bases between them. The CDR3 has 14 amino acids. CDR1 is MNHEY, CDR2 SMNVEV, per germline (reference sequence). CDR3 region: CASSFRPVGNIQYF. CDR3 in DNA: TGTGCCAGCAGTTTTCGCCCCGTAGGAAACATTCAGTACTTC.

CDR3: CASSLVGGGPGTEAFF. The CDR3 DNA sequence: TGTGCCAGCAGCTTAGTTGGTGGGGGGCCGGGCACTGAAGCTTTCTTT. V usage is TRBV7-9 and J usage is TRBJ1-1, with D maybe TRBD1 (6 bases). The CDR3 contains 16 residues. The V and J ends lost 1 base and 4 bases respectively, with 16 bases between them. Germline CDR1 and CDR2: SEHNR and FQNEAQ (reference sequence).

This clonotype occurred many times. The chain employs TRBV12-3 or TRBV12-4 and TRBJ2-5, with D unresolved. Trimming shortened V by 3 bases and J by 5 bases, and 16 bases separated the two germline ends. The CDR3 sequence is 15 residues long. The CDR3 loop reads CASSFHGQRRETQYF. Here the CDR3 DNA reads TGTGCCAGCAGTTTCCACGGCCAGCGACGGGAGACCCAGTACTTC.

This clonotype was counted many times. Given a much more abundant clone one base away, this may be a read error. The chain joins TRBV5-5 to TRBJ1-5; possible D gene TRBD1, 5 bases. The germline gives CDR1 SGHKS, CDR2 YYEKEE (reference sequence). V was cut by 3 bases and J by 5 bases, with 6 bases left in between. CDR3 size: 12 residues. DNA of the CDR3: TGTGCCAGCAGCTGGGGGGATCAGCCCCAGCATTTT. This gives the protein CASSWGDQPQHF.